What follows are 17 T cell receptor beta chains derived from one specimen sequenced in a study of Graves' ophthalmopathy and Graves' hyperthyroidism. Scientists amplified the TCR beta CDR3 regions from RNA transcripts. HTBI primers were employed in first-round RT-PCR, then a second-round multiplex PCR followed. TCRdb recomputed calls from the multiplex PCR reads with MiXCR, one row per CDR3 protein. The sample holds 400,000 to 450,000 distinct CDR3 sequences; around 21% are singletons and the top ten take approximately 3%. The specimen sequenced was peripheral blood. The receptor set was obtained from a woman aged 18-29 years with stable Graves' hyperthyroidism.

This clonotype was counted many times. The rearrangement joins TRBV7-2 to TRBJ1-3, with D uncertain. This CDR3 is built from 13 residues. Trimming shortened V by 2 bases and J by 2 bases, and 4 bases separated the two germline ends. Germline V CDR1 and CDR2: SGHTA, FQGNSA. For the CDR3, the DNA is TGTGCCAGCAGCTTACAAGCTGGAAACACCATATATTTT. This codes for CASSLQAGNTIYF.

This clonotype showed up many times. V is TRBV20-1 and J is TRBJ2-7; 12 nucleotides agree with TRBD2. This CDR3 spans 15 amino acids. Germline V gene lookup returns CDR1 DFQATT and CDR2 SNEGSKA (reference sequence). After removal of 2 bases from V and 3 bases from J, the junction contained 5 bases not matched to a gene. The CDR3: CSARQGLAGRYEQYF. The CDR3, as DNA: TGCAGTGCTAGACAAGGACTAGCGGGACGCTACGAGCAGTACTTC.

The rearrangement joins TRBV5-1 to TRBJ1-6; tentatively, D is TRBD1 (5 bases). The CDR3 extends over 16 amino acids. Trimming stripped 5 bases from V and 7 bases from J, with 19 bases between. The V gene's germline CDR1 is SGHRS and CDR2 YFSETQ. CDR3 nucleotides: TGCGCCAGCAGTTCCCAGGTGGGGGAGACGAATTCACCCCTCCACTTT. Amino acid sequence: CASSSQVGETNSPLHF.

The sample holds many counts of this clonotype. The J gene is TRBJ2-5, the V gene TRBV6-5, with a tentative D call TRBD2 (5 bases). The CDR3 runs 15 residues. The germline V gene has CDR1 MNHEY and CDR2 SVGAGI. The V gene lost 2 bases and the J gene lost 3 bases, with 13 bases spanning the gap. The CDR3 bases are TGTGCCAGCAGTTACGCGACTACTTTCGAAGAGACCCAGTACTTC. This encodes CASSYATTFEETQYF.

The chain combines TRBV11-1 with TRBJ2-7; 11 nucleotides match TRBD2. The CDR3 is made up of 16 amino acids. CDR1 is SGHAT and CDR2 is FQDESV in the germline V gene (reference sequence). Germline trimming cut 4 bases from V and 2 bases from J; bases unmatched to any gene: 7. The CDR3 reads CASSSSSGRTTYEQYF. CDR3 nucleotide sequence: TGTGCCAGCAGCTCCTCTAGCGGGAGGACTACCTACGAGCAGTACTTC.

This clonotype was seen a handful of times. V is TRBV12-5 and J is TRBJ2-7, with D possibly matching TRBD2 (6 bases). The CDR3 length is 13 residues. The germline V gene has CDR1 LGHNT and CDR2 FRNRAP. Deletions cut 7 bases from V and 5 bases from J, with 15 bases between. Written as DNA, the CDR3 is TGTGCTAGTGCCGGCGGGAAATTCCACGAGCAGTACTTC. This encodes CASAGGKFHEQYF.

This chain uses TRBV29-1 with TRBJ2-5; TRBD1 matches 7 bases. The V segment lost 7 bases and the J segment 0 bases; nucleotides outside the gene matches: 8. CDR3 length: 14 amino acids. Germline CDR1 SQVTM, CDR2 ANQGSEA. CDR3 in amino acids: CSAGQVWYQETQYF. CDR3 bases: TGCAGCGCCGGACAGGTCTGGTACCAAGAGACCCAGTACTTC.

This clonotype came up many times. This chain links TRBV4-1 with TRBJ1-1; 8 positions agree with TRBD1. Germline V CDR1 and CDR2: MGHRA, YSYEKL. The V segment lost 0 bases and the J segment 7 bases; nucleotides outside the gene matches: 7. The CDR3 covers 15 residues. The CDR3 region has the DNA TGCGCCAGCAGCCAAGATCCCCGGACAGGGCTTGAAGCTTTCTTT. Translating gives CASSQDPRTGLEAFF.

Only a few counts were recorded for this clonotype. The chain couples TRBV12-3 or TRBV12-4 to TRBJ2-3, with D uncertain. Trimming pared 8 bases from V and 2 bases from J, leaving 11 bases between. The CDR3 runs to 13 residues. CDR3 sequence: CASGEMFTDTQYF. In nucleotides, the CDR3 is TGTGCCAGCGGTGAAATGTTCACAGATACGCAGTATTTT.

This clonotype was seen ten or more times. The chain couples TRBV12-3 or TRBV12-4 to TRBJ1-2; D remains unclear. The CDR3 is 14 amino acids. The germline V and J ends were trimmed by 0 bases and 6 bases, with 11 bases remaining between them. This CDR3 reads CASSLAGYGDGYTF. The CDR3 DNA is TGTGCCAGCAGTTTAGCGGGGTATGGCGATGGCTACACCTTC.

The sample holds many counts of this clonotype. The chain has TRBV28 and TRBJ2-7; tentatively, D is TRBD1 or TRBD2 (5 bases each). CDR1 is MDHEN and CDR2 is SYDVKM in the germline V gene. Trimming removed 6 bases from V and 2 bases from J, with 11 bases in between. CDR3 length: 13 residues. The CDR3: CASSERGPYEQYF. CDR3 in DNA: TGTGCCAGCAGCGAACGGGGCCCCTACGAGCAGTACTTC.

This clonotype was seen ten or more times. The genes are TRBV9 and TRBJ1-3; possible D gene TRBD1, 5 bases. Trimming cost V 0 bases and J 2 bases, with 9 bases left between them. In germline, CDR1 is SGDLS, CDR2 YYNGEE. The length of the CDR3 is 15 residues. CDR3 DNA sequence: TGTGCCAGCAGCGTAGGCGGGGGAACTGGAAACACCATATATTTT. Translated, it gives CASSVGGGTGNTIYF.

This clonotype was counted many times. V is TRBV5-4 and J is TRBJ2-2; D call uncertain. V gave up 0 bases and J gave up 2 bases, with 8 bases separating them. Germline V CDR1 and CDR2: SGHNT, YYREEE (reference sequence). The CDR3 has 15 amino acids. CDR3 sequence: CASSLANRNTGELFF. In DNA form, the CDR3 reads TGTGCCAGCAGCTTGGCGAACAGAAACACCGGGGAGCTGTTTTTT.

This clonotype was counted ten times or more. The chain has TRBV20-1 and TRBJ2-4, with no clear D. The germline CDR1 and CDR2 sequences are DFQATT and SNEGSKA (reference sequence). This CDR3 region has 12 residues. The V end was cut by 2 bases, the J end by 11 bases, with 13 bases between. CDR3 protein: CSARRGQVVQYF. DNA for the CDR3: TGCAGTGCTAGACGTGGCCAAGTTGTTCAGTACTTC.

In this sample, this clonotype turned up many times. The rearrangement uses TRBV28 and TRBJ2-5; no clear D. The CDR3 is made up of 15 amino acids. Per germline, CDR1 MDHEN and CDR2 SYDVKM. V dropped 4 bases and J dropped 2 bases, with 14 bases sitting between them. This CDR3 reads CASSYISLGQETQYF. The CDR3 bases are TGTGCCAGCAGTTACATTTCCTTAGGACAAGAGACCCAGTACTTC.

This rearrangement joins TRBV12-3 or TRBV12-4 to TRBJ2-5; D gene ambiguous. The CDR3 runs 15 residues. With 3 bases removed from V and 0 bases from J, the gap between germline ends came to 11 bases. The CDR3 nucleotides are TGTGCCAGCAGTTTCTTGTTTACCGACCAAGAGACCCAGTACTTC. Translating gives CASSFLFTDQETQYF.

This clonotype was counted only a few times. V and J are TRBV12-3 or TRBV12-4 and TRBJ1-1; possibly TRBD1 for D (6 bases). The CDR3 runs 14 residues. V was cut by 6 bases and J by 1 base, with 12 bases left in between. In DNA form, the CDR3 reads TGTGCCAGCAGCTGGGGGACATGGAACACTGAAGCTTTCTTT. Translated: CASSWGTWNTEAFF.